The 17 T cell receptor beta chains listed next were all sequenced from one sample in a study of cytomegalovirus exposure and HLA in healthy donors. Primers included in the PCR were 60 Vbeta and 13 Jbeta primers. Produced via immunoSEQ multiplex PCR; TCRdb's table is partial and in-frame only. The table lists some 130,000 clones, approximately 85% of them singletons. Sample: PBMCs. Receptor source: a woman under 40 in good health and CMV-seropositive.

The chain is built from TRBV5-6 and TRBJ2-7, with TRBD1 matching 9 bases. Germline V CDR1 and CDR2: SGHDT, YYEEEE. This CDR3 is built from 17 residues. The V segment lost 0 bases and the J segment 6 bases; nucleotides outside the gene matches: 13. Here the CDR3 DNA reads TGTGCCAGCAGCTTGGTACGATCGGGACAGGGCACATCCGAGCAGTACTTC. It specifies CASSLVRSGQGTSEQYF.

This clone is a singleton in its sample. The rearrangement uses TRBV5-1 and TRBJ2-7; D gene ambiguous. The V gene lost 1 base and the J gene lost 2 bases, with 7 bases spanning the gap. Germline V gene data show CDR1 as SGHRS and CDR2 as YFSETQ. There are 13 residues in the CDR3. Here the CDR3 reads CASSLQVTYEQYF. The CDR3 nucleotides read TGCGCCAGCAGCTTGCAGGTAACCTACGAGCAGTACTTC.

The chain employs TRBV28 and TRBJ2-7; TRBD1 agrees at 7 bases. The CDR3 totals 14 residues. Looked up from germline, CDR1 is MDHEN and CDR2 is SYDVKM. V was clipped by 5 bases and J by 3 bases; unmatched bases: 7. CDR3 sequence (DNA): TGTGCCAGCAGTACAGGGGCTGCCAACTACGAGCAGTACTTC. Protein sequence: CASSTGAANYEQYF. The variable domain in full, with the rest retrieved from reference TRBV28 and TRBJ2-7, is DVKVTQSSRYLVKRTGEKVFLECVQDMDHENMFWYRQDPGLGLRLIYFSYDVKMKEKGDIPEGYSVSREKKERFSLILESASTNQTSMYLCASSTGAANYEQYFGPGTRLTVT.

The chain couples TRBV5-1 to TRBJ1-1; D not certain. CDR1 SGHRS and CDR2 YFSETQ come from the germline V gene. This CDR3 is 13 amino acids long. V shed 0 bases and J shed 6 bases, with 9 bases lying between them. The CDR3 DNA sequence: TGCGCCAGCAGCTTGGAAGGGAGAGCTGAAGCTTTCTTT. Translated: CASSLEGRAEAFF.

The chain is built from TRBV7-3 and TRBJ1-1; 10 bases fit TRBD1. The CDR3 is made up of 15 amino acids. Germline V CDR1 and CDR2: SGHTA, FQGTGA. V shed 5 bases, J shed 9 bases, and the junction held 12 bases outside the gene matches. As DNA, the CDR3 is TGTGCCAGCAGCCCCGCGGGGGGACAGGGGACCCAAGCTTTCTTT. Translating gives CASSPAGGQGTQAFF.

This clone was observed a few times. The chain joins TRBV13 to TRBJ1-1; D remains ambiguous. Between the trimmed V and J ends, which lost 4 bases and 4 bases, there was a span of 13 bases. CDR1 and CDR2 (germline): PRHDT, FYEKMQ (reference sequence). CDR3 length: 14 residues. This chain's CDR3 is CASSSLILGTEAFF. The CDR3 coding sequence is TGTGCCAGCAGCTCTCTCATCCTCGGCACTGAAGCTTTCTTT. Combining the CDR3 with reference TRBV13 and TRBJ1-1 gives the whole variable domain AAGVIQSPRHLIKEKRETATLKCYPIPRHDTVYWYQQGPGQDPQFLISFYEKMQSDKGSIPDRFSAQQFSDYHSELNMSSLELGDSALYFCASSSLILGTEAFFGQGTRLTVV.

This clone was counted a few times. The chain carries TRBV28 and TRBJ1-2; 8 positions agree with TRBD1. Trimming at V came to 3 bases and at J to 2 bases, leaving 5 bases not matched to a gene. Germline V gives CDR1 MDHEN, CDR2 SYDVKM. The CDR3 has 15 amino acids. CDR3 DNA sequence: TGTGCCAGCAGTTTGGAGTCAGGGGGCAACTATGGCTACACCTTC. Its protein is CASSLESGGNYGYTF.

This rearrangement joins TRBV5-4 to TRBJ2-1; D is possibly TRBD2 (6 bases). The CDR3 length is 13 residues. The ends were cut back, 3 bases at V and 5 bases at J, with 9 bases in the middle. Germline CDR1 is SGHNT and CDR2 is YYREEE (reference sequence). The CDR3 sequence: CASSSGLHNEQFF. In DNA, the CDR3 is TGTGCCAGCAGCTCGGGACTTCACAATGAGCAGTTCTTC.

The chain recombines TRBV7-6 with TRBJ2-3; 13 bases agree with TRBD2. The CDR3 has 15 residues. CDR1 is SGHVS, CDR2 FNYEAQ, per germline. Trimming at V came to 3 bases and at J to 3 bases, leaving 0 bases not matched to a gene. The CDR3 DNA reads TGTGCCAGCAGCTTGACTAGCGGGAGGACAGATACGCAGTATTTT. Translated, it gives CASSLTSGRTDTQYF.

This clone has just one count. The rearrangement joins TRBV5-1 to TRBJ1-2; D is uncertain. Trimming left V 0 bases short and J 7 bases short, with 10 bases between. Per germline, CDR1 SGHRS and CDR2 YFSETQ. The CDR3 contains 13 residues. Here the CDR3 DNA reads TGCGCCAGCAGCTTGGGAGGCCCCGGTGGCTACACCTTC. The encoded protein is CASSLGGPGGYTF. Full variable domain (rest looked up from reference TRBV5-1 and TRBJ1-2): KAGVTQTPRYLIKTRGQQVTLSCSPISGHRSVSWYQQTPGQGLQFLFEYFSETQRNKGNFPGRFSGRQFSNSRSEMNVSTLELGDSALYLCASSLGGPGGYTFGSGTRLTVV.

The V call is TRBV30, the J call TRBJ2-3, with a weak D call TRBD2 (7 bases). CDR3 length: 15 residues. Looked up from germline, CDR1 is GTSNPN and CDR2 is SVGIG (reference sequence). The V and J ends lost 0 bases and 2 bases respectively, with 12 bases between them. Written as DNA, the CDR3 is TGTGCCTGGAGTGTTGGGGGGGCTAACACAGATACGCAGTATTTT. Amino acid sequence: CAWSVGGANTDTQYF.

The CDR3 nucleotides are TGTGCCAGCAGTCCCGACAGGGGGAATGGCTACACCTTC. Translated: CASSPDRGNGYTF. The chain is built from TRBV11-2 and TRBJ1-2; 9 positions agree with TRBD1. Germline V gives CDR1 SGHAT, CDR2 FQNNGV. The junction had 5 bases not matched to a gene; V was cut back by 6 bases and J by 6 bases. The CDR3 runs 13 residues. The complete variable domain, with remaining parts taken from reference TRBV11-2 and TRBJ1-2, reads EAGVAQSPRYKIIEKRQSVAFWCNPISGHATLYWYQQILGQGPKLLIQFQNNGVVDDSQLPKDRFSAERLKGVDSTLKIQPAKLEDSAVYLCASSPDRGNGYTFGSGTRLTVV.

The V call is TRBV7-9, the J call TRBJ1-5; D remains unclear. Trimming took off 1 base at V and 4 bases at J, with 11 bases between the two ends. Looked up from germline, CDR1 is SEHNR and CDR2 is FQNEAQ (reference sequence). CDR3 size: 15 residues. The CDR3 spells CASSLGLGENQPQHF. The CDR3 nucleotides read TGTGCCAGCAGCTTAGGGTTGGGAGAGAATCAGCCCCAGCATTTT.

The chain links TRBV2 to TRBJ1-5; no firm D call. The CDR3 is 15 amino acids. Germline V gene sequence: CDR1 SNHLY, CDR2 FYNNEI. V lost 7 bases and J lost 3, with 16 bases in between. This CDR3 is CASTSEGGFNQPQHF. The CDR3 DNA reads TGTGCCAGCACCTCTGAGGGCGGATTCAATCAGCCCCAGCATTTT. Filled out from reference TRBV2 and TRBJ1-5, the complete variable domain reads EPEVTQTPSHQVTQMGQEVILRCVPISNHLYFYWYRQILGQKVEFLVSFYNNEISEKSEIFDDQFSVERPDGSNFTLKIRSTKLEDSAMYFCASTSEGGFNQPQHFGDGTRLSIL.

V gene TRBV2 combines with J gene TRBJ2-7; D perhaps matches TRBD1 (6 bases). Germline V CDR1 and CDR2: SNHLY, FYNNEI. V was clipped by 11 bases and J by 7 bases, with 21 bases between them. This CDR3 has 13 residues. The CDR3 coding sequence is TGTGCCTCCTTTCCGCAGGGGTCAGGGGAGCAGTACTTC. Encoded protein: CASFPQGSGEQYF.

The V call is TRBV2, the J call TRBJ2-3, with TRBD2 as a possible D gene (6 bases). Trimming pared 1 base from V and 2 bases from J, leaving 13 bases between. The CDR3 has 16 amino acids. Germline lookup yields CDR1 SNHLY and CDR2 FYNNEI. In nucleotides, the CDR3 is TGTGCCAGCAGTGAAGAGGCGCTAGCGCACACAGATACGCAGTATTTT. As protein: CASSEEALAHTDTQYF.

V and J are TRBV19 and TRBJ2-6; TRBD1 matches at 7 bases. V lost 5 bases to trimming and J lost 2 bases; unmatched junction nucleotides: 3. The CDR3 sequence is 15 residues long. Germline CDR1 and CDR2: LNHDA and SQIVND (reference sequence). The CDR3 reads CASSVQGAGANVLTF. DNA for the CDR3: TGTGCCAGTAGTGTTCAGGGGGCTGGGGCCAACGTCCTGACTTTC.